The source of this T cell receptor (beta chain) is a study of regulatory T cells in long-lasting Graves disease. Arm-PCR with iRepertoire HTBI primers amplified the CDR3 regions for these TCR beta libraries. TCRdb fed the multiplex PCR reads into MiXCR, producing one record per CDR3 protein. The data contain roughly 360,000 distinct CDR3 sequences, about 23% of them singletons. This clonotype was detected only once. Germline V lookup: CDR1 LGHDT, CDR2 YNNKEL (reference sequence). The CDR3 is 14 residues long. V lost 0 bases to trimming and J lost 5 bases, with 8 bases between them. Time point defined: persistent/refractory GD, antithyroid drugs over 5 years with positive TRAb. Extracted PBMC RNA gave rise to the TCR library.

The TCR was taken from a woman aged 40-49 years with Graves disease. J is TRBJ1-5 and V is TRBV3-1; possibly TRBD1 for D (5 bases). This specimen consisted of peripheral blood mononuclear cells (PBMCs), obtained when the disease was refractory, from a patient treated with antithyroid drugs. In DNA form, the CDR3 reads TGTGCCAGCAGCCAAGATGGGGGGGATCAGCCCCAGCATTTT. Amino acid sequence: CASSQDGGDQPQHF. The full variable domain, rest sourced from reference TRBV3-1 and TRBJ1-5, is DTAVSQTPKYLVTQMGNDKSIKCEQNLGHDTMYWYKQDSKKFLKIMFSYNNKELIINETVPNRFSPKSPDKAHLNLHINSLELGDSAVYFCASSQDGGDQPQHFGDGTRLSIL.